This is a list of T cell receptor beta chains from one sample in a study of T cells in Graves' hyperthyroidism and ophthalmopathy. TCRdb analysed the multiplex PCR reads with MiXCR anew, one entry per CDR3 protein. The repertoire consists of roughly 500,000 distinct CDR3 sequences, with about 45% occurring once and the leading ten covering about two fifths. The source material was peripheral blood or thyroid tissue (not recorded which). Receptor source: an adult woman with Graves' disease, either hyperthyroidism or ophthalmopathy (not recorded which). The CDR3 runs from the conserved cysteine through the conserved F or W. D genes are given only for firm matches. The size of a clone is reported for some rows only, either as once, few or many, or as a class for expanded clones.

TRBV11-2	TRBJ2-5	17	once	TRBD2	CASSQNGPSGGGETQYF	TGCGCCAGCAGCCAAAACGGGCCTAGCGGGGGGGGCGAGACCCAGTACTTC
TRBV20-1	TRBJ1-2	13	many	NA	CSATLGSNYGYTF	TGCAGTGCTACCCTGGGCAGTAACTATGGCTACACCTTC
TRBV7-9	TRBJ1-1	13	NA	NA	CASSQSTGNEAFF	TGTGCCAGCAGCCAGAGCACAGGAAATGAAGCTTTCTTT
TRBV14	TRBJ1-1	15	few	NA	CASSPIDVLNTEAFF	TGTGCCAGCAGCCCCATTGACGTACTGAACACTGAAGCTTTCTTT
TRBV10-2	TRBJ1-5	13	NA	NA	CASSPMRNQPQHF	TGTGCCAGCAGCCCGATGCGGAACCAGCCCCAGCATTTT
TRBV7-2	TRBJ1-2	16	NA	NA	CASSLLGPFSEKGYTF	TGTGCCAGCAGCCTTCTTGGCCCATTTTCTGAGAAAGGCTACACCTTC
TRBV7-9	TRBJ2-7	9	few	NA	CDRNYEQYF	TGTGACAGGAACTACGAGCAGTACTTC
TRBV5-1	TRBJ2-2	16	few	NA	CASSADTAMNTGELFF	TGCGCCAGCAGCGCCGACACAGCGATGAACACCGGGGAGCTGTTTTTT
TRBV25-1	TRBJ1-2	18	NA	TRBD1	CASSPRTGAAALNYGYTF	TGTGCCAGCAGCCCTAGGACAGGGGCCGCAGCCCTAAACTATGGCTACACCTTC
TRBV7-9	TRBJ2-7	17	NA	TRBD2	CASSLGARELLSYEQYF	TGTGCCAGCAGCTTAGGGGCGCGGGAGCTCCTCTCCTACGAGCAGTACTTC
TRBV6-5	TRBJ2-5	12	NA	NA	CASRRQGGTQYF	TGTGCCAGCAGACGCCAGGGGGGGACCCAGTACTTC
TRBV10-3	TRBJ1-2	11	NA	TRBD1	CAIRGDRGYTF	TGTGCCATCAGGGGGGACAGGGGGTACACCTTC
TRBV20-1	TRBJ1-1	17	many	NA	CSASPSGDTPAETEAFF	TGCAGTGCTAGTCCGTCAGGGGACACCCCCGCGGAGACTGAAGCTTTCTTT
TRBV5-1	TRBJ1-5	15	NA	TRBD1	CASSSGTGGTQPQHF	TGCGCCAGCAGCTCCGGGACAGGGGGCACTCAGCCCCAGCATTTT
TRBV2	TRBJ1-6	14	many	TRBD1	CASRTGQGDSPLHF	TGTGCCAGCAGGACGGGACAGGGGGATTCACCCCTCCACTTT
TRBV2	TRBJ1-5	13	few	TRBD1	CASQTGSNQPQHF	TGTGCCAGCCAGACAGGGAGCAATCAGCCCCAGCATTTT
TRBV4-3	TRBJ2-2	18	few	NA	CASSRAQRDRRNTGELFF	TGCGCCAGCAGCCGAGCTCAGCGAGACAGGAGAAACACCGGGGAGCTGTTTTTT
TRBV20-1	TRBJ1-6	15	few	NA	CSARDIKGDGSPLHF	TGCAGTGCTAGAGATATAAAGGGGGATGGGTCACCCCTCCACTTT
TRBV7-3	TRBJ1-2	13	many	TRBD1	CASSPGQGDGYTF	TGTGCCAGCAGTCCGGGACAGGGTGATGGCTACACCTTC
TRBV7-2	TRBJ1-1	16	few	NA	CASSLAEEVADTEAFF	TGTGCCAGCAGTTTAGCCGAGGAAGTCGCGGACACTGAAGCTTTCTTT
TRBV11-2	TRBJ2-7	18	NA	TRBD1	CASSSRTTWGGTGYEQYF	TGTGCCAGCAGCTCGAGGACAACCTGGGGTGGGACAGGCTACGAGCAGTACTTC
TRBV6-6	TRBJ1-2	15	many	NA	CASSLGLSSNYGYTF	TGTGCCAGCAGTTTGGGACTGAGCTCTAACTATGGCTACACCTTC
TRBV5-1	TRBJ1-3	16	NA	NA	CASSLMGPIDGYTIYF	TGCGCCAGCAGCTTGATGGGTCCTATCGATGGCTACACCATATATTTT
TRBV15	TRBJ2-7	15	many	NA	CATSRQGRGSYEQYF	TGTGCCACCAGCAGACAGGGGAGGGGGTCCTACGAGCAGTACTTC
TRBV5-1	TRBJ1-5	15	many	NA	CASSLAGELNQPQHF	TGCGCCAGCAGCTTGGCCGGCGAACTCAATCAGCCCCAGCATTTT
TRBV6-1	TRBJ1-5	11	many	NA	CASSEIGPQHF	TGTGCCAGCAGTGAGATAGGGCCCCAGCATTTT
TRBV20-1	TRBJ1-2	17	once	NA	CSAATGGPRTGDDGYTF	TGCAGTGCAGCAACGGGAGGGCCTCGGACCGGGGACGATGGCTACACCTTC
TRBV15	TRBJ2-5	15	NA	NA	CATSGGQTSNQPQYF	TGTGCCACCAGCGGTGGACAGACTAGCAATCAGCCCCAGTACTTC
TRBV20-1	TRBJ2-5	15	few	TRBD2	CSARDIGTSGETQYF	TGCAGTGCTAGAGATATCGGGACTAGCGGTGAGACCCAGTACTTC
TRBV28	TRBJ2-2	13	NA	TRBD1	CASRSGGAGELFF	TGTGCCAGCAGATCAGGGGGCGCTGGGGAGCTGTTTTTT
TRBV25-1	TRBJ2-5	12	few	NA	CASSEFRETQYF	TGTGCCAGCAGTGAATTCCGAGAGACCCAGTACTTC
TRBV7-9	TRBJ2-7	14	NA	NA	CASSGSSEAYEQYF	TGTGCCAGCAGTGGGTCTTCGGAGGCCTACGAGCAGTACTTC
TRBV20-1	TRBJ1-2	14	few	NA	CSAPPGLIRSGYTF	TGCAGTGCACCTCCGGGCCTTATCAGGTCTGGCTACACCTTC
TRBV19	TRBJ2-6	17	many	TRBD2	CASSLTLAGAGANVLTF	TGTGCCAGTAGCCTGACACTAGCGGGAGCTGGGGCCAACGTCCTGACTTTC
TRBV7-6	TRBJ2-5	14	NA	NA	CASSLGSGVETQYF	TGTGCCAGCAGCTTAGGGTCTGGGGTAGAGACCCAGTACTTC
TRBV7-3	TRBJ1-1	13	many	NA	CASSLSQITEAFF	TGTGCCAGCAGCTTAAGCCAAATCACTGAAGCTTTCTTT
TRBV6-1	TRBJ2-7	13	NA	TRBD1	CASRPTGNHEQYF	TGTGCCAGCAGGCCGACAGGGAACCACGAGCAGTACTTC
TRBV7-2	TRBJ1-4	15	many	TRBD1	CASSSGGRPNEKLFF	TGTGCCAGCAGCTCAGGGGGCCGCCCCAATGAAAAACTGTTTTTT
TRBV7-8	TRBJ1-4	15	many	NA	CASSAQRGTNEKLFF	TGTGCCAGCAGCGCCCAGCGAGGAACTAATGAAAAACTGTTTTTT
TRBV5-1	TRBJ2-7	15	NA	TRBD2	CASSTSGSLSYEQYF	TGCGCCAGCAGCACTAGCGGGAGCCTCTCCTACGAGCAGTACTTC
TRBV20-1	TRBJ2-7	11	NA	NA	CSALLFTEQYF	TGCAGTGCTCTCCTCTTCACCGAGCAGTACTTC
TRBV28	TRBJ1-1	12	few	NA	CASSPGIPEAFF	TGTGCCAGCAGCCCGGGCATCCCTGAAGCTTTCTTT
TRBV2	TRBJ2-2	17	NA	TRBD2	CASSLTSSLRGTGELFF	TGTGCCAGCAGCCTGACTAGCAGTTTGAGGGGTACCGGGGAGCTGTTTTTT
TRBV7-9	TRBJ1-2	14	NA	TRBD1	CASSLPGQGTGYTF	TGTGCCAGCAGCTTGCCGGGACAGGGAACTGGCTACACCTTC
TRBV7-2	TRBJ1-1	15	few	NA	CASSLPGQPNTEAFF	TGTGCCAGCAGCTTACCGGGACAACCGAACACTGAAGCTTTCTTT
TRBV19	TRBJ2-5	15	many	NA	CASSMATRIQETQYF	TGTGCCAGTAGTATGGCCACCCGGATACAAGAGACCCAGTACTTC
TRBV12-3/TRBV12-4	TRBJ1-2	10	few	NA	CASSSRGYTF	TGTGCCAGCAGTTCGAGGGGGTACACCTTC
TRBV20-1	TRBJ1-6	15	NA	NA	CSASRRGGSNQPLHF	TGCAGTGCTAGCCGAAGGGGAGGTAGCAATCAGCCCCTCCACTTT
TRBV12-3/TRBV12-4	TRBJ1-2	13	many	NA	CASSLEGTRGYTF	TGTGCCAGCAGTTTAGAGGGGACCAGGGGCTACACCTTC
TRBV6-5	TRBJ2-5	16	NA	NA	CASSYIGPSEQETQYF	TGTGCCAGCAGTTACATAGGGCCTAGCGAACAAGAGACCCAGTACTTC
TRBV25-1	TRBJ2-1	18	NA	TRBD2	CASSKGLARPESYNEQFF	TGTGCCAGCAGCAAGGGACTAGCAAGACCGGAGTCCTACAATGAGCAGTTCTTC
TRBV7-8	TRBJ1-5	17	NA	NA	CASSLAHGGLARQPQHF	TGTGCCAGCAGCTTAGCGCATGGTGGGTTGGCTAGACAGCCCCAGCATTTT
TRBV6-1	TRBJ2-5	14	NA	TRBD2	CASSEAGTKETQYF	TGTGCCAGCAGTGAAGCGGGGACTAAAGAGACCCAGTACTTC
TRBV7-9	TRBJ1-1	10	NA	NA	CASSFIEAFF	TGTGCCAGCAGCTTTATTGAAGCTTTCTTT
TRBV10-3	TRBJ2-7	14	NA	NA	CASSLGDRLYEQYF	TGTGCCAGCAGCTTAGGAGACAGGCTCTACGAGCAGTACTTC
TRBV19	TRBJ1-4	16	NA	TRBD1	CASSQTGTGRSEKLFF	TGTGCCAGTAGCCAGACCGGGACAGGTCGTTCGGAAAAACTGTTTTTT
TRBV19	TRBJ1-2	11	few	TRBD1	CASSSTGSDTF	TGTGCCAGTAGTTCGACAGGGAGCGACACCTTC